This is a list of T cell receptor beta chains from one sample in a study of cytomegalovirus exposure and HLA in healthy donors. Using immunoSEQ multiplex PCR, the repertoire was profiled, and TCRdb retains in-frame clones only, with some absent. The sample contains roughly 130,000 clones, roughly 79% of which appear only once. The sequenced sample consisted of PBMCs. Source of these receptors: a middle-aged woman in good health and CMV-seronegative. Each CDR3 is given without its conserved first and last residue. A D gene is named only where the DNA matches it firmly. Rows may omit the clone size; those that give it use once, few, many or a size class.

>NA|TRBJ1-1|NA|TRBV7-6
ASSLAQANTEAF
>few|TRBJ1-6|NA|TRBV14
ASSQTQGPSYNSPLH
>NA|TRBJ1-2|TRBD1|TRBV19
ASSATGIHYGYT
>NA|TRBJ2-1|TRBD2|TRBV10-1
ASSAGLPYNEQF
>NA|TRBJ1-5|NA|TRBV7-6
ASSLEGGSNQPQH
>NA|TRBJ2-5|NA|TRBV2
ASSEQGQETQY
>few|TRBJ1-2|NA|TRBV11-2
ASSLEQNYGYT
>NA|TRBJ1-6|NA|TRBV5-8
ASSLESQGSNSPLH
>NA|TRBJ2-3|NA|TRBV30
AWSARDRTDTQY
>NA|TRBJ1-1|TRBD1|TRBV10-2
AIQTGLNTEAF
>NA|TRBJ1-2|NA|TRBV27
ASSPRRGHGYT
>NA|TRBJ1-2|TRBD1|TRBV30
ARDRGEGPYYGYT
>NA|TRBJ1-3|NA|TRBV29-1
SVHPTGSGNTIY
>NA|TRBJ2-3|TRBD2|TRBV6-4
ASSDSSGGADTQY
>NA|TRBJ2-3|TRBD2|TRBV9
ASSLGLATTDTQY
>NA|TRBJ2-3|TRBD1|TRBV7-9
AGDSGGRNTQY
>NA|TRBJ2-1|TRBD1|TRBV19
ASSIDPGQGIRNEQF
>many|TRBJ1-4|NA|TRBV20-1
SASIGEKLF
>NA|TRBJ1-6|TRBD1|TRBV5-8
ASSQLTGNSPLH
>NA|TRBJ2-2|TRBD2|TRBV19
ASIETSGSHGELF
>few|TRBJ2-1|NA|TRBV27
ASSLTDFYNEQF
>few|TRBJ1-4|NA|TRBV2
ASLRSLTNEKLF
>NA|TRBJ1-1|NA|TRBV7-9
ASSSGVLNTEAF
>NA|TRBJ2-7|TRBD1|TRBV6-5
ASSYTGTAVYEQY
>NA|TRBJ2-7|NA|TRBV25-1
ASSADGGYEQY
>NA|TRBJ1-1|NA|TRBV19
ASSSRGEAF
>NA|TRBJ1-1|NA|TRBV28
ASSSTSLGGDTEAF
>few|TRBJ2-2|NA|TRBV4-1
ASSQDIAAELTNTGELF
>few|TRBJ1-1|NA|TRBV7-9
ASSLAQMNTEAF
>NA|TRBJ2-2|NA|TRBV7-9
ASSFRAGAAGELF
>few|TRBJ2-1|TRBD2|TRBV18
ASSPPWERGSSYNEQF
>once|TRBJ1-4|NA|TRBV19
ASSIAGAPNEKLF
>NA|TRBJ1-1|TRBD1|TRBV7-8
ASSTQGHTEAF
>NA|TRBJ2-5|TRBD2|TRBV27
ASRGFKGLAGGGETQY
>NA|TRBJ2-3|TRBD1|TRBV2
ASGQGDTDTQY
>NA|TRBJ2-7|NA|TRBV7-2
ASSSNYYEQY
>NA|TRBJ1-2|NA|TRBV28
ASSLVTELNYGYT
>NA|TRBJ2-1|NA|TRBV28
ASSLAWGEVNEQF
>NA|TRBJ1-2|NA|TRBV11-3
ASTKGYT
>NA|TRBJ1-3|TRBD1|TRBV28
ASSLDRGKQARNTIY
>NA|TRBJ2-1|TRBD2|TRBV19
ASSINLAGKRLNEQF
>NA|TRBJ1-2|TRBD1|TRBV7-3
ASSLGDRGTGYT
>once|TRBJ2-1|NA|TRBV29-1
SVTGSSYNEQF
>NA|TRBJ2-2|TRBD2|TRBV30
AWASGGAIGNPLELF
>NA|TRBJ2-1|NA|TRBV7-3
ASSSLGLNEQF
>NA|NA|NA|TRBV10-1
ASRRDGYEQY
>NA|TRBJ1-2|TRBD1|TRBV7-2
ASRHRQGYGYT
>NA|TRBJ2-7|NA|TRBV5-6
ASSLVGGGREQY
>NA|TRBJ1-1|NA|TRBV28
ASRPPFDRPTEAF
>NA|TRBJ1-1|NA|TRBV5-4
ASSLSGANTEAF
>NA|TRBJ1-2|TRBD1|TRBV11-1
ASSQGGHGYT
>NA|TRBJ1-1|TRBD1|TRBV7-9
ASSSTGGTPAF
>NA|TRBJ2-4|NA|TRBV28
ASSSGLAKNIQY
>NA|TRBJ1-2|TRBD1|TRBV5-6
ASSLSLAGGYGYT
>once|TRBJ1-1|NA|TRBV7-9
ASSYRQDTEAF
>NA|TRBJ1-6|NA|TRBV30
AWRVGGNSPLH
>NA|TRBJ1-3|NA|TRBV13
ASSFTTVSGNTIY
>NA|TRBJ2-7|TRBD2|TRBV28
ASSSMLASGLYEQY
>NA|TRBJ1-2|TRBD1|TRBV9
ASSGDSSGYT
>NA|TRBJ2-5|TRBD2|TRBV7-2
ASSLRSGVQETQY